These 21 T cell receptor beta chains share one sample of origin, sequenced in a study of CD8 T cells in ankylosing spondylitis. MiXCR was run by TCRdb on the 5' RACE reads, yielding one entry per CDR3 protein. The repertoire includes some 140,000 distinct CDR3 sequences, about 7.3% of them detected once, and 9.5% to 15% sits in the top ten. Input material: blood, either unsorted or a sorted T cell fraction (not recorded which). These receptors came from a female donor with ankylosing spondylitis or in good health (not recorded which).

This clonotype was picked up many times. This chain joins TRBV7-2 and TRBJ2-1, with D uncertain. CDR3 length: 11 residues. Looked up from germline, CDR1 is SGHTA and CDR2 is FQGNSA. V was shortened by 3 bases and J by 8 bases, with 5 bases between the two germline ends. CDR3 bases: TGTGCCAGCAGCTTCCGGTATGAGCAGTTCTTC. Translating gives CASSFRYEQFF.

This clonotype was seen at least ten times. V usage is TRBV6-1 and J usage is TRBJ1-6, with no clear D. The ends were cut back, 3 bases at V and 9 bases at J, with 9 bases in the middle. The CDR3 is made up of 13 amino acids. Germline lookup yields CDR1 MNHNS and CDR2 SASEGT. CDR3 bases: TGTGCCAGCAGTGATGAGCCCATTTCACCCCTCCACTTT. Protein product: CASSDEPISPLHF.

This clonotype has a count of ten or more. The chain uses TRBV20-1 and TRBJ2-2; TRBD2 matches 7 bases. From germline, CDR1 is DFQATT and CDR2 SNEGSKA (reference sequence). CDR3 length: 15 amino acids. Trimming at V came to 5 bases and at J to 1 base, leaving 7 bases not matched to a gene. In DNA, the CDR3 is TGCAGTGCTGTCCCAGCGGGGAGGAACACCGGGGAGCTGTTTTTT. Translation gives CSAVPAGRNTGELFF.

The chain uses TRBV2 and TRBJ1-1; a weak D match, TRBD1 (6 bases). The CDR3 consists of 16 residues. The ends were cut back, 4 bases at V and 1 base at J, with 16 bases in the middle. Germline-derived CDR1 and CDR2 are SNHLY and FYNNEI. The chain's CDR3 is CASSVNRVDWNTEAFF. The DNA for the CDR3 is TGTGCCAGCAGTGTTAACAGGGTCGATTGGAACACTGAAGCTTTCTTT.

This clonotype showed up many times. This rearrangement joins TRBV7-3 to TRBJ2-3, with 8 bases identical to TRBD2. Germline V gene sequence: CDR1 SGHTA, CDR2 FQGTGA. The junction had 3 bases not matched to a gene; V was cut back by 4 bases and J by 0 bases. The CDR3 length is 15 residues. As DNA, the CDR3 is TGTGCCAGCAGCTCACTAGCGGCTAGCACAGATACGCAGTATTTT. Translating it yields CASSSLAASTDTQYF.

This clonotype appeared many times. This chain connects TRBV4-1 to TRBJ2-5; 7 bases are shared with TRBD2. CDR3 length equals 16 residues. Germline V gene lookup returns CDR1 MGHRA and CDR2 YSYEKL. Unmatched junction bases numbered 12, after V lost 6 bases and J lost 2 bases. The CDR3 spells CASSWGPSGGQETQYF. CDR3 DNA: TGCGCCAGCAGTTGGGGCCCATCGGGGGGACAAGAGACCCAGTACTTC.

This clonotype was picked up many times. The V gene is TRBV3-1, the J gene TRBJ1-5; TRBD1 matches at 9 bases. V trimming: 4 bases; J trimming: 1 base; junction bases outside the gene matches: 8. The germline V gene encodes CDR1 LGHDT and CDR2 YNNKEL (reference sequence). This CDR3 spans 17 amino acids. CDR3 nucleotides: TGTGCCAGCAGCCCGGGACAGGGATCCCCCAGCAATCAGCCCCAGCATTTT. Protein: CASSPGQGSPSNQPQHF.

This clonotype was recorded at least ten times. The chain links TRBV4-1 to TRBJ2-2; D unclear. This CDR3 is 14 amino acids long. V lost 4 bases, J lost 1 base, and 7 bases lay in between. Germline V CDR1 and CDR2: MGHRA, YSYEKL. CDR3 region: CASSRGQNTGELFF. The CDR3 region has the DNA TGCGCCAGCAGCCGTGGGCAGAACACCGGGGAGCTGTTTTTT.

On this clonotype: With a much larger clone just one base away, this may be a read error. V gene TRBV4-1 combines with J gene TRBJ1-2, with no clear D. CDR3 length: 13 residues. Germline CDR1 MGHRA, CDR2 YSYEKL. The CDR3 loop is CVSSPRVIRGYTF. For the CDR3, the DNA is TGCGTCAGCAGCCCCCGAGTGATCCGCGGCTACACCTTC.

The table lists this clonotype with many counts. The V and J genes are TRBV20-1 and TRBJ1-1, with D maybe TRBD1 (5 bases). CDR1 is DFQATT and CDR2 is SNEGSKA in the germline V gene (reference sequence). CDR3 length: 14 amino acids. Trimming left V 4 bases short and J 1 base short, with 13 bases between. The CDR3 nucleotides read TGCAGTGCTACCCCCGGGACGAGGAACACTGAAGCTTTCTTT. It yields the protein CSATPGTRNTEAFF.

This clonotype was found many times. The CDR3 reads CSVEMTGRGAEAFF. For the CDR3, the DNA is TGCAGCGTTGAAATGACCGGACGGGGGGCTGAAGCTTTCTTT. This chain joins TRBV29-1 and TRBJ1-1, with TRBD1 as a possible D gene (5 bases). CDR3 size: 14 residues. Trimming stripped 2 bases from V and 6 bases from J, with 16 bases between. Per the germline V gene, CDR1 is SQVTM and CDR2 is ANQGSEA.

In its sample, this clonotype was seen many times. This chain joins TRBV29-1 and TRBJ1-2; the match to TRBD1 covers 9 bases. Per the germline V gene, CDR1 is SQVTM and CDR2 is ANQGSEA. After removal of 1 base from V and 1 base from J, the junction contained 10 bases not matched to a gene. This CDR3 is built from 17 residues. DNA of the CDR3: TGCAGCGTTGAAGGAAGGGACAGGGCCGGCGGTAACTATGGCTACACCTTC. It codes for CSVEGRDRAGGNYGYTF.

This clonotype was recorded many times. The gene calls are TRBV28 and TRBJ2-7; 7 bases are a match to TRBD1. Germline CDR1 MDHEN, CDR2 SYDVKM. This CDR3 comprises 14 residues. J gave up 2 bases and V 5 bases, and 6 bases lay outside the gene matches. CDR3 loop: CASSEQGLPYEQYF. The CDR3, as DNA: TGTGCCAGCAGTGAACAGGGGTTACCCTACGAGCAGTACTTC.

This clonotype was seen repeatedly, ten times or more. The gene calls are TRBV20-1 and TRBJ2-3; D perhaps matches TRBD1 (5 bases). There are 15 residues in the CDR3. The germline gives CDR1 DFQATT, CDR2 SNEGSKA (reference sequence). CDR3 nucleotides: TGCAGCGCCACCGCCAGGGATTTAAGCACAGATACGCAGTATTTT. This encodes CSATARDLSTDTQYF.

This clonotype came up many times. The chain carries TRBV6-2 or TRBV6-3 and TRBJ2-3; maybe TRBD2 (6 bases). The germline V gene encodes CDR1 MNHEY and CDR2 SVGEGT. This CDR3 has 15 amino acids. V was shortened by 2 bases and J by 2 bases, with 11 bases between the two germline ends. In nucleotides, the CDR3 is TGTGCCAGCAGTTACCCGACTAGACCCACAGATACGCAGTATTTT. Translating gives CASSYPTRPTDTQYF.

This clonotype has ten or more counts. V gene TRBV7-2 combines with J gene TRBJ2-3, with a possible D match to TRBD2 (7 bases). The germline V gene encodes CDR1 SGHTA and CDR2 FQGNSA. This CDR3 region has 15 residues. The germline V and J ends were trimmed by 3 bases and 4 bases, with 14 bases remaining between them. CDR3: CASSFRAGAADTQYF. The DNA of the CDR3 is TGTGCCAGCAGCTTCCGGGCGGGGGCGGCAGATACGCAGTATTTT.

This clonotype was counted ten times or more. The V gene is TRBV20-1, the J gene TRBJ1-6; no clear D. Germline-derived CDR1 and CDR2 are DFQATT and SNEGSKA (reference sequence). V was pared by 0 bases and J by 9 bases, with 15 bases between. The CDR3 is 15 residues long. CDR3 amino acids: CSARDSGTTPSPLHF. DNA for the CDR3: TGCAGTGCTAGAGATAGTGGAACGACACCTTCACCCCTCCACTTT.

This clonotype has a count of ten or more. The chain couples TRBV6-1 to TRBJ1-5; D is perhaps TRBD1 (6 bases). This CDR3 region has 13 residues. Germline CDR1 MNHNS, CDR2 SASEGT. V lost 6 bases, J lost 0 bases, and 6 bases lay in between. The CDR3 sequence: CASRQGSNQPQHF. The CDR3 DNA reads as TGTGCCAGCAGACAGGGTAGCAATCAGCCCCAGCATTTT.

This clonotype was seen ten or more times. The V gene is TRBV4-1, the J gene TRBJ2-4, with D perhaps matching TRBD1 (6 bases). CDR1 MGHRA and CDR2 YSYEKL come from the germline V gene. Trimming took 1 base from V and 8 from J, leaving 12 bases between them. The CDR3 is made up of 14 amino acids. The CDR3 loop reads CASSQVGSGDIQYF. In nucleotides, the CDR3 is TGCGCCAGCAGCCAAGTAGGGTCAGGGGACATTCAGTACTTC.

This clonotype was seen many times. J is TRBJ2-5 and V is TRBV20-1, with D perhaps matching TRBD2 (5 bases). The CDR3 length is 13 residues. Germline CDR1 and CDR2: DFQATT and SNEGSKA (reference sequence). Trimming shortened V by 5 bases and J by 4 bases, and 14 bases separated the two germline ends. CDR3 in amino acids: CSAFLSRVETQYF. CDR3 nucleotide sequence: TGCAGTGCTTTCTTATCGAGGGTAGAGACCCAGTACTTC.

This clonotype has at least ten counts. The chain links TRBV20-1 to TRBJ1-3; D unclear. The germline V gene has CDR1 DFQATT and CDR2 SNEGSKA (reference sequence). This CDR3 contains 15 residues. The V end lost 0 bases, the J end lost 0 bases, and 9 bases lay between the germline ends. The CDR3: CSARDLQNSGNTIYF. The CDR3 nucleotides read TGCAGTGCTAGAGATCTGCAGAACTCTGGAAACACCATATATTTT.